The 12 T cell receptor beta chains given below trace back to one sample, sequenced in a study of healthy donors' naive CD4 and CD8 T cells (dated by TCRdb to between 2014 and 2017). Sequenced on a 454 GS FLX Titanium. A previously published linear amplification protocol was used to build the TCR libraries, starting from 400 to 500 ng of total RNA. The raw public data were reprocessed by TCRdb itself: fastp quality trimming at Q25, MiXCR clonotype calling, in-frame beta chains only. Rows are combined by CDR3 protein, so each entry shows the most common genes and DNA. This sample comprises approximately 180,000 distinct CDR3 sequences, about 76% of them detected only once. About 2.1% of the sample rests with the top ten. What was sequenced was naive CD4+ and CD8+ T cells sorted from blood, pooled from several donors. The label giving this sample's cell subset or site can be read as: FACS-sorted naive CD4+ (CD45RO-CD45RA+) and naive CD8+ (CD45RA+CD27bright) T cells. The receptor set was obtained from a pool of human donors in good health; the sample pools cells from several healthy donors.

The CDR3 DNA sequence: TGTGCCAGCAGCTTACTCTCGTTGTCGGGTTACACAGATACGCAGTATTTT. It is translated as CASSLLSLSGYTDTQYF. The rearrangement links TRBV7-8 to TRBJ2-3, with unresolved D. There are 17 residues in the CDR3. Germline V lookup: CDR1 SGHVS, CDR2 FQNEAQ. Trimming removed 2 bases from V and 2 bases from J, with 17 bases in between.

The rearrangement joins TRBV11-2 to TRBJ2-5; D perhaps matches TRBD1 (6 bases). Trimming shortened V by 4 bases and J by 0 bases, and 9 bases separated the two germline ends. CDR1 is SGHAT and CDR2 is FQNNGV in the germline V gene. The CDR3 contains 14 residues. The CDR3 region is CASSYRDNQETQYF. CDR3 nucleotide sequence: TGTGCCAGCAGCTACCGGGACAACCAAGAGACCCAGTACTTC.

CDR3 sequence (DNA): TGTGCCAGCACCGACTTATCCGGCAATCAGCCCCAGCATTTT. It specifies CASTDLSGNQPQHF. V gene TRBV6-5 combines with J gene TRBJ1-5; D unresolved. The CDR3 is 14 amino acids. Germline V lookup: CDR1 MNHEY, CDR2 SVGAGI. With 7 bases removed from V and 2 bases from J, the gap between germline ends came to 12 bases.

The chain uses TRBV6-1 and TRBJ1-2; 10 bases agree with TRBD1. CDR1 is MNHNS, CDR2 SASEGT, per germline. This CDR3 is built from 13 residues. Losses at the gene ends were 6 bases for V and 4 bases for J; bases not matched to a gene: 2. CDR3 loop: CASRGQGIYGYTF. In DNA form, the CDR3 reads TGTGCCAGCAGGGGACAGGGGATCTATGGCTACACCTTC.

This clonotype turned up a few times. The chain combines TRBV11-2 with TRBJ2-6; D uncertain. Germline CDR1 and CDR2: SGHAT and FQNNGV. This CDR3 comprises 18 residues. Trimming pared 5 bases from V and 0 bases from J, leaving 17 bases between. CDR3 nucleotide sequence: TGTGCCAGCAGCCTCGTGACTTATCAGGCCTCTGGGGCCAACGTCCTGACTTTC. This translates into CASSLVTYQASGANVLTF. The whole variable domain, filled in from reference TRBV11-2 and TRBJ2-6, reads EAGVAQSPRYKIIEKRQSVAFWCNPISGHATLYWYQQILGQGPKLLIQFQNNGVVDDSQLPKDRFSAERLKGVDSTLKIQPAKLEDSAVYLCASSLVTYQASGANVLTFGAGSRLTVL.

This clonotype was counted a few times. The chain combines TRBV6-1 with TRBJ1-1; no definite D call. The CDR3 loop spans 8 amino acids. Trimming removed 7 bases at V and 9 bases at J, with 3 bases between. Germline V lookup: CDR1 MNHNS, CDR2 SASEGT. The CDR3 sequence: CASNKAFF. DNA for the CDR3: TGTGCCAGCAATAAAGCTTTCTTT.

The chain recombines TRBV19 with TRBJ1-1; 7 bases are shared with TRBD1. The CDR3 contains 14 residues. Germline CDR1 reads LNHDA; CDR2 reads SQIVND (reference sequence). Unmatched junction bases numbered 9, after V lost 2 bases and J lost 9 bases. CDR3 sequence (DNA): TGTGCCAGTAGTATATCCGGACAGGCCCGTAAAGCTTTCTTT. Amino acid sequence: CASSISGQARKAFF. The complete variable domain, with remaining parts taken from reference TRBV19 and TRBJ1-1, reads DGGITQSPKYLFRKEGQNVTLSCEQNLNHDAMYWYRQDPGQGLRLIYYSQIVNDFQKGDIAEGYSVSREKKESFPLTVTSAQKNPTAFYLCASSISGQARKAFFGQGTRLTVV.

The V call is TRBV11-1, the J call TRBJ2-7; D ambiguous. The CDR3 runs to 15 residues. CDR1 is SGHAT and CDR2 is FQDESV in the germline V gene (reference sequence). Trimming took 1 base from V and 0 from J, leaving 10 bases between them. The CDR3 sequence is CASSLDGGHSYEQYF. CDR3 coding DNA: TGTGCCAGCAGCTTAGATGGCGGTCACTCCTACGAGCAGTACTTC.

The chain couples TRBV2 to TRBJ2-7, with a possible D match to TRBD2 (6 bases). The V gene's germline CDR1 is SNHLY and CDR2 FYNNEI. The CDR3 spans 15 residues. V lost 3 bases to trimming and J lost 3 bases, with 15 bases between them. CDR3: CASSEVVRDFYEQYF. For the CDR3, the DNA is TGTGCCAGCAGTGAGGTAGTGCGGGACTTCTACGAGCAGTACTTC.

This clonotype was seen a handful of times. The rearrangement joins TRBV29-1 to TRBJ1-1; unclear D gene. Per germline, CDR1 SQVTM and CDR2 ANQGSEA. With 7 bases removed from V and 1 base from J, the gap between germline ends came to 7 bases. This CDR3 region has 11 residues. The CDR3 DNA reads as TGCAGCGCCCGGGCGAACACTGAAGCTTTCTTT. Its protein product is CSARANTEAFF.

The chain employs TRBV29-1 and TRBJ2-1; no reliable D call. This CDR3 spans 12 amino acids. Trimming pared 4 bases from V and 7 bases from J, leaving 11 bases between. Germline CDR1 reads SQVTM; CDR2 reads ANQGSEA. CDR3 loop: CSVGPMKNEQFF. As DNA, the CDR3 is TGCAGCGTTGGCCCTATGAAGAATGAGCAGTTCTTC.

This chain connects TRBV29-1 to TRBJ2-2; unclear D gene. The CDR3 has 12 amino acids. With 4 bases removed from V and 4 bases from J, the gap between germline ends came to 7 bases. CDR1 and CDR2 (germline): SQVTM, ANQGSEA. The CDR3 DNA reads TGCAGCGTTGTTCCCCGCACCGGGGAGCTGTTTTTT. Encoded protein: CSVVPRTGELFF.